The T cell receptor beta chain described here comes from a study of T cells in tumors after PD-1 blockade. The table came from immunoSEQ multiplex PCR; TCRdb's copy has only in-frame clones and leaves some out. The sample includes roughly 19,000 clones, about three quarters of them seen just once. In its sample, this clone was seen a few times. The CDR3 extends over 15 amino acids. The germline gives CDR1 SGHRS, CDR2 YFSETQ. Trimming at V came to 3 bases and at J to 3 bases, leaving 5 bases not matched to a gene. V usage is TRBV5-1 and J usage is TRBJ2-7, with 11 bases identical to TRBD1. Material: PBMCs, obtained before anti-PD-1 treatment. This clonotype was obtained from a human donor with basal cell carcinoma. The CDR3, as DNA: TGCGCCAGCAGCTGGGGACAGGGGGTCAACTACGAGCAGTACTTC. Amino acids: CASSWGQGVNYEQYF.